The source of this TCR beta chain is a study of blood T cell repertoires in COVID-19. Libraries were prepared by immunoSEQ multiplex PCR; TCRdb keeps only in-frame clonotypes and omits some of them. The sample has about 36,000 clones, about 77% seen once. Germline V gene sequence: CDR1 LGHNA, CDR2 YNFKEQ. This CDR3 contains 13 residues. Trimming shortened V by 3 bases and J by 7 bases, and 9 bases separated the two germline ends. The clonotype was recovered from a man aged 55-75 years with acute or convalescent COVID-19. The sample was peripheral blood. The chain employs TRBV4-2 and TRBJ2-2; tentative D call: TRBD1 (6 bases). CDR3 sequence (DNA): TGTGCCAGCAGCCAGCAGGGGATCGGGGAGCTGTTTTTT. Protein: CASSQQGIGELFF.